This TCR beta chain is drawn from a study of shared clonotypes between healthy human individuals. TCRdb's copy holds only in-frame clones and misses some; the assay was immunoSEQ multiplex PCR. The sample lists about 2.4 million clones; around nine tenths were seen once. This CDR3 comprises 19 residues. Trimming at V came to 0 bases and at J to 0 bases, leaving 11 bases not matched to a gene. The germline V gene has CDR1 SGHKS and CDR2 YYEKEE (reference sequence). The receptor was derived from a man younger than 35 in good health. This sequence joins TRBV5-5 and TRBJ2-3; 9 bases are a match to TRBD2. Material: naive CD4+ T cells sorted from blood. Regarding subset: CD45RA+ positively selected. The CDR3 loop is CASSLGLGGRVSSTDTQYF. The CDR3 coding sequence is TGTGCCAGCAGCTTGGGACTTGGCGGGAGGGTATCTAGCACAGATACGCAGTATTTT. Together with reference TRBV5-5 and TRBJ2-3, the CDR3 gives the full variable domain: DAGVTQSPTHLIKTRGQQVTLRCSPISGHKSVSWYQQVLGQGPQFIFQYYEKEERGRGNFPDRFSARQFPNYSSELNVNALLLGDSALYLCASSLGLGGRVSSTDTQYFGPGTRLTVL.